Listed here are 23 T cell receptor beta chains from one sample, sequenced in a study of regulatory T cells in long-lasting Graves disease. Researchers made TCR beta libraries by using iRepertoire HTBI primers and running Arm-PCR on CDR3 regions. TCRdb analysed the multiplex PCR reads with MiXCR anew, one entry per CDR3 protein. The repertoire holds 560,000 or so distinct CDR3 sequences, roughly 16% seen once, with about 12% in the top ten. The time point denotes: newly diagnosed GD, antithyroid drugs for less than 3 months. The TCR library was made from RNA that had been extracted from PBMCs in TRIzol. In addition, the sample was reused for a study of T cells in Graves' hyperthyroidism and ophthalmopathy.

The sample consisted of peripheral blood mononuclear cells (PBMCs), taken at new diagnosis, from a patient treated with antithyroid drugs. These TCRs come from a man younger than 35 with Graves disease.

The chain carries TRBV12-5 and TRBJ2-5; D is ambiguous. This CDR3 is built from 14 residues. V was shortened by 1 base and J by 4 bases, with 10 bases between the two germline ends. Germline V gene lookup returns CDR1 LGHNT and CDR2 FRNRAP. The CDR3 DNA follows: TGTGCTAGTGGTTTGGCCCTGGGTTTAGAGACCCAGTACTTC. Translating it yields CASGLALGLETQYF.

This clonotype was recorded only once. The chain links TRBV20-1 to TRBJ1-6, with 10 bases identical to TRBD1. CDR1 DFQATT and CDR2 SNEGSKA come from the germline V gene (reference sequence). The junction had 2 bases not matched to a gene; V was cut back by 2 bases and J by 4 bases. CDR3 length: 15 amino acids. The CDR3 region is CSARRTGGYNSPLHF. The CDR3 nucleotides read TGCAGTGCTAGACGGACAGGGGGGTATAATTCACCCCTCCACTTT.

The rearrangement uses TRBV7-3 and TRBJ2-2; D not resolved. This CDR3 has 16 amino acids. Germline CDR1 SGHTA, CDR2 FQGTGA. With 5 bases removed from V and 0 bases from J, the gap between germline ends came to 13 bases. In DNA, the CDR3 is TGTGCCAGCAGCCTCGACTGGGCTACGAACACCGGGGAGCTGTTTTTT. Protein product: CASSLDWATNTGELFF.

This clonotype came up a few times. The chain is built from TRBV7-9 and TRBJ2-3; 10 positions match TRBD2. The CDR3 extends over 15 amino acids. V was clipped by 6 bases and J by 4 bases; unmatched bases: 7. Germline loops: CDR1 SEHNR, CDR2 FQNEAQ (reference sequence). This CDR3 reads CASSQAGGPADTQYF. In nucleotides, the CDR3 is TGTGCCAGCAGTCAAGCGGGAGGGCCAGCAGATACGCAGTATTTT.

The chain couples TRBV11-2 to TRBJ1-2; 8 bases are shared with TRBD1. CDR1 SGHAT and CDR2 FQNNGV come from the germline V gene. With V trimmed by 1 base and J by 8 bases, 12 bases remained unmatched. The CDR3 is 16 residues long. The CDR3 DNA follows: TGTGCCAGCAGCTTAGGGTTAGGGGCAGGGGGCGCAGGCTACACCTTC. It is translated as CASSLGLGAGGAGYTF. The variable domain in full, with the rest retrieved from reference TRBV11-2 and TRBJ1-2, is EAGVAQSPRYKIIEKRQSVAFWCNPISGHATLYWYQQILGQGPKLLIQFQNNGVVDDSQLPKDRFSAERLKGVDSTLKIQPAKLEDSAVYLCASSLGLGAGGAGYTFGSGTRLTVV.

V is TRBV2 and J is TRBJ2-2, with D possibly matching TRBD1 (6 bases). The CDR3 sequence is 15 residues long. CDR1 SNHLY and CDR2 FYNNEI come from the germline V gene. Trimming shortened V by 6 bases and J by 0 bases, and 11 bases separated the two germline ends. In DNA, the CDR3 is TGTGCCAGCAGGAACCGGGACACGAACACCGGGGAGCTGTTTTTT. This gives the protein CASRNRDTNTGELFF. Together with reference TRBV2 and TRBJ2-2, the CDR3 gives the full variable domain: EPEVTQTPSHQVTQMGQEVILRCVPISNHLYFYWYRQILGQKVEFLVSFYNNEISEKSEIFDDQFSVERPDGSNFTLKIRSTKLEDSAMYFCASRNRDTNTGELFFGEGSRLTVL.

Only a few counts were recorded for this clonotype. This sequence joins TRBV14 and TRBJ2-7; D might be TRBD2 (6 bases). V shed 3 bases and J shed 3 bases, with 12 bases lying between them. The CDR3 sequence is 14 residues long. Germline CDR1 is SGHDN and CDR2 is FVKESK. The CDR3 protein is CASSQGLSIYEQYF. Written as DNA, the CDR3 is TGTGCCAGCAGCCAGGGACTCTCAATCTACGAGCAGTACTTC.

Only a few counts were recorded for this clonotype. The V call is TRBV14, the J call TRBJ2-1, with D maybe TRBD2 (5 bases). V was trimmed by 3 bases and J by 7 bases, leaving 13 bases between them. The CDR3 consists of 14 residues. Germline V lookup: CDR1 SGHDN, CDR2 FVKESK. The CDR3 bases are TGTGCCAGCAGCCAGCCTCAAGGCGGGAATGAGCAGTTCTTC. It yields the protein CASSQPQGGNEQFF.

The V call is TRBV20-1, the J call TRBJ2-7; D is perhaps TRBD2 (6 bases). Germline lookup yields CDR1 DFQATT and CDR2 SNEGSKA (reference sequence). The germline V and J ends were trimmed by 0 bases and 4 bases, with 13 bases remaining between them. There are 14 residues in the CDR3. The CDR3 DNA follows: TGCAGTGCTAGAGATCAACTAGCCCCTTACGAGCAGTACTTC. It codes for CSARDQLAPYEQYF.

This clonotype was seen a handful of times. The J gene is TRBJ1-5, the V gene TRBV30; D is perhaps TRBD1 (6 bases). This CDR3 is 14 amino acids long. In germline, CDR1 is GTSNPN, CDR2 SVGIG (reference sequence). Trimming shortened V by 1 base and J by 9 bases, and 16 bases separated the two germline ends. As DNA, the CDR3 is TGTGCCTGGAGTGAGACAGGCCTGGGGGGGCCCCAGCATTTT. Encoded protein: CAWSETGLGGPQHF. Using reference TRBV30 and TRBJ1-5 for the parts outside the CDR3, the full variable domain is SQTIHQWPATLVQPVGSPLSLECTVEGTSNPNLYWYRQAAGRGLQLLFYSVGIGQISSEVPQNLSASRPQDRQFILSSKKLLLSDSGFYLCAWSETGLGGPQHFGDGTRLSIL.

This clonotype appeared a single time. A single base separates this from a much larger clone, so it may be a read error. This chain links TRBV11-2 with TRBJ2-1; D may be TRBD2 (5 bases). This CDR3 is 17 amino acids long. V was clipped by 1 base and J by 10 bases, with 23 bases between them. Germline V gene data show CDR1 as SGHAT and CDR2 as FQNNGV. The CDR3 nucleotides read TGTGCCAGCAGCTTAGTTCCGGCTAGCCATACTCCCATGGAGCAGTTCTTC. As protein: CASSLVPASHTPMEQFF.

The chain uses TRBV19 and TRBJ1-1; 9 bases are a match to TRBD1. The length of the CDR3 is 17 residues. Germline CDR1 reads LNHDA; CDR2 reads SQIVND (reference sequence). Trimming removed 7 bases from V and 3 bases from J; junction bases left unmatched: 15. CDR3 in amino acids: CASIHTGGRNRDTEAFF. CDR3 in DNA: TGTGCCAGTATTCATACAGGGGGCCGCAATCGGGACACTGAAGCTTTCTTT.

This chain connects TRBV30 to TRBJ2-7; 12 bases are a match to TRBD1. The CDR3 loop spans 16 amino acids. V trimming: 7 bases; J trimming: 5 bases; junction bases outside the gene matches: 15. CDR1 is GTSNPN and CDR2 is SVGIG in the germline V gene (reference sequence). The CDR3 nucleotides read TGTGCCTCGGAGCCCGGGACAGGGGGCGTAGCCGACGAGCAGTACTTC. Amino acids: CASEPGTGGVADEQYF.

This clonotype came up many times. The CDR3 spells CASSTSGVWNQPQHF. Written as DNA, the CDR3 is TGTGCCAGCAGCACGTCAGGGGTATGGAATCAGCCCCAGCATTTT. The V and J genes are TRBV27 and TRBJ1-5; weak D call: TRBD1 (6 bases). CDR1 MNHEY and CDR2 SMNVEV come from the germline V gene (reference sequence). The CDR3 runs 15 residues. The V end lost 6 bases, the J end lost 4 bases, and 16 bases lay between the germline ends.

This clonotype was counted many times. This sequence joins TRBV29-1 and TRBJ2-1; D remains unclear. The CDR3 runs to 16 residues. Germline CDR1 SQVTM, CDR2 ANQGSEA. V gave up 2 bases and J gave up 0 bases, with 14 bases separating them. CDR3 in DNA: TGCAGCGTTGAACATGCAACTTCCTCCTCCTACAATGAGCAGTTCTTC. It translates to CSVEHATSSSYNEQFF.

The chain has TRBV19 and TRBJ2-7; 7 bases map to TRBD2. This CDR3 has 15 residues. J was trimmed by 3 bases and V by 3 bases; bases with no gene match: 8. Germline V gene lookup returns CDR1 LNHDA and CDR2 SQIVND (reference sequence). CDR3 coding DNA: TGTGCCAGTAGTATCTCGGGAGGATCGGGCTACGAGCAGTACTTC. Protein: CASSISGGSGYEQYF.

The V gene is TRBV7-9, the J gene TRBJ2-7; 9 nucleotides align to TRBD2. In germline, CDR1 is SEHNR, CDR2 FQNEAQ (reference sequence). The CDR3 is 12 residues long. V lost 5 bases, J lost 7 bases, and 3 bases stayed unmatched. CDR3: CASSVLAGEQYF. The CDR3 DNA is TGTGCCAGCAGCGTCCTAGCGGGGGAGCAGTACTTC.

The CDR3 DNA reads TGTGCCAGCACCCTTGGGGGGCGGCCTAATGAAAAACTGTTTTTT. It encodes CASTLGGRPNEKLFF. V usage is TRBV6-1 and J usage is TRBJ1-4; possibly TRBD1 for D (6 bases). The V and J ends lost 7 bases and 3 bases respectively, with 15 bases between them. The CDR3 loop spans 15 amino acids. CDR1 and CDR2 from the germline V gene are MNHNS and SASEGT.

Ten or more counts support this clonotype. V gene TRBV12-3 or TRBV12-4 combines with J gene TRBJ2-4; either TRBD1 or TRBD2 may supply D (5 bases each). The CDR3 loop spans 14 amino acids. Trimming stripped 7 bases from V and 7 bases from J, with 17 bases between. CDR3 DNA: TGTGCCAGCACCTGGGACCCCGGCGTGAACATTCAGTACTTC. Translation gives CASTWDPGVNIQYF.

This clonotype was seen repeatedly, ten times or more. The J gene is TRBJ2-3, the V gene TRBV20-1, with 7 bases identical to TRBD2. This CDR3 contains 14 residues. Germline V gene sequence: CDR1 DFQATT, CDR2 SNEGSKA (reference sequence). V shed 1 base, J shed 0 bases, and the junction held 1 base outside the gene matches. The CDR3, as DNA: TGCAGTGCTAGAGTTAGCGGGAGCACAGATACGCAGTATTTT. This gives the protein CSARVSGSTDTQYF.

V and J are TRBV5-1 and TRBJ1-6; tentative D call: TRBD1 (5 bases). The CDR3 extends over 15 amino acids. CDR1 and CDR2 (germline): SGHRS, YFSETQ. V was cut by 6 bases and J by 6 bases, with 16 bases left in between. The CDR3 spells CASTPDRGFNSPLHF. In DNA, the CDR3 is TGCGCCAGCACACCTGACCGGGGCTTTAATTCACCCCTCCACTTT. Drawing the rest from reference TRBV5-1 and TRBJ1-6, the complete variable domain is KAGVTQTPRYLIKTRGQQVTLSCSPISGHRSVSWYQQTPGQGLQFLFEYFSETQRNKGNFPGRFSGRQFSNSRSEMNVSTLELGDSALYLCASTPDRGFNSPLHFGNGTRLTVT.

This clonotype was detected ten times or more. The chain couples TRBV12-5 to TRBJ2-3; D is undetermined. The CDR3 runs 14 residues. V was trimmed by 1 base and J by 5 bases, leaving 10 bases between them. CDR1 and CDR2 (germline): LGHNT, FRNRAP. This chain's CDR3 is CASGLGAAGDTQYF. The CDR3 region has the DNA TGTGCTAGTGGTTTGGGGGCGGCAGGAGATACGCAGTATTTT. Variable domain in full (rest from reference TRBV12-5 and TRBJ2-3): DARVTQTPRHKVTEMGQEVTMRCQPILGHNTVFWYRQTMMQGLELLAYFRNRAPLDDSGMPKDRFSAEMPDATLATLKIQPSEPRDSAVYFCASGLGAAGDTQYFGPGTRLTVL.

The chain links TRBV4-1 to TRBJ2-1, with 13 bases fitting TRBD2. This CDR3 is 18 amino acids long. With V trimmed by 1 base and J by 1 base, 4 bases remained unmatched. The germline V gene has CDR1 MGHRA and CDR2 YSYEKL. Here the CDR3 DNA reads TGCGCCAGCAGCCAAGTACAGACTAGCGGGAGGTCCTACAATGAGCAGTTCTTC. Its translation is CASSQVQTSGRSYNEQFF.